Described below is a single TCR beta chain sequence and its context. What this receptor recognizes is not known. The input lacks base qualities; no much larger clone sits a single base away. The data were obtained in a study of blood T cell repertoires in COVID-19 (dated by TCRdb to the early 2020s). Concerning the study at large: The collaborator samples originated in the United States, Italy and Spain and spanned the acute and convalescent phases of COVID-19. The prospective study material was composed of cDNA or gDNA derived from T cells, B-cell-depleted T cells, or PBMCs. The repertoires were made available in a free public database intended to serve as a resource for research on the immune response to SARS-CoV-2. Where HLA class I and class II types were available, the types were taken from metadata supplied by the sample provider, not from assay-based typing. Samples came from the ongoing ImmuneRACE study (first 160 participants) plus 1,254 subjects from 6 global collaborators. A de-identified subject ID, COVID-19 status, age in years and sex were almost always included in the sample metadata. The dataset comprised deeply sampled blood TCRbeta repertoires from subjects exposed to, actively infected with, or recovered from COVID-19.

TCRbeta CDR3 regions were amplified from genomic DNA by means of the immunoSEQ Assay, a bias-controlled multiplex PCR. The published analysis was carried out like this. The number of nucleated cells in each sample was estimated from the amplification of reference gene primers within the assay. To quantify the absolute abundance of each unique TCRbeta CDR3 rearrangement, sequence reads were collapsed and filtered. For each sample, productive Simpson clonality was calculated as the square root of Simpson's diversity index across productive rearrangements. Not all clones reach the TCRdb copy of this immuneACCESS table, which keeps in-frame sequences only. Checked studies attribute under half of the gap to unresolved V genes and leave the rest unexplained. The DNA gave D and trimming, while V, J and clone size come from that table. Within this sample are around 46,000 clones, with approximately 86% of them counted one time only. The ten top clones hold approximately 16% of the sample.

Whole blood was collected in K2EDTA tubes by collaborating institutions according to the institutions' own protocols. For TCRbeta analysis, collaborator samples were shipped as frozen whole blood, as isolated PBMCs, or as DNA extracted from either sample type. The germline V gene specifies KGHSH as CDR1 and LQKENI as CDR2. V loses 2 bases, J loses 0 bases, and the germline ends lie 10 bases apart. Spanning cysteine to phenylalanine, the CDR3 consists of 16 amino acids. Just CDR3 DNA is preserved here, 48 bases in frame from base 1. General study outcomes and caveats: How much clinical and demographic metadata was included differed by source and by participant, and the metadata was provided uncurated.

Sequencing used peripheral blood. This TCR was sampled from a man in his 60s with active or convalescent COVID-19. This receptor chain uses TRBV18 and TRBJ2-2, with no confidently assigned D gene. CDR3 sequence: CASSPTAGANTGELFF. Read as DNA, the sequence is TGTGCCAGCTCACCAACGGCAGGCGCGAACACCGGGGAGCTGTTTTTT.